One and the same sample provided the 25 T cell receptor beta chains below, sequenced in a study of CD8+ T cells in alopecia areata. Described treatment: oral pan-JAK inhibitor, 5-10 mg twice daily. The authors extracted RNA and reverse transcribed it into cDNA as the sequencing template. Assay used: immunoSEQ multiplex PCR; TCRdb lists only in-frame clones, some missing. The sample carries 190,000 or so clones, about three fifths recorded once. The material sequenced was CD8+ T cells sorted from blood, taken at week 24, from a patient treated with tofacitinib. These TCRs come from a human donor with alopecia areata.

The DNA of the CDR3 is TGTGCCAGCACTCCAGGAAGGAATGAGCAGTTCTTC. Its translation is CASTPGRNEQFF. This chain connects TRBV2 to TRBJ2-1; D unclear. Germline assignment: CDR1 SNHLY and CDR2 FYNNEI. Trimming cost V 7 bases and J 7 bases, with 11 bases left between them. The CDR3 sequence is 12 residues long.

The chain links TRBV9 to TRBJ2-3, with 7 bases lining up with TRBD1. The junction had 8 bases not matched to a gene; V was cut back by 4 bases and J by 3 bases. Per the germline V gene, CDR1 is SGDLS and CDR2 is YYNGEE. The CDR3 is made up of 15 amino acids. CDR3 in DNA: TGTGCCAGCAGCCCTGGGACAGCGTCGACAGATACGCAGTATTTT. Its protein is CASSPGTASTDTQYF.

The chain has TRBV25-1 and TRBJ2-2; D unresolved. V was cut by 6 bases and J by 9 bases, with 11 bases left in between. Germline V gene lookup returns CDR1 MGHDK and CDR2 SYGVNS. The CDR3 is made up of 12 amino acids. The CDR3, as DNA: TGTGCCAGCAGGGGGTCGGGCTGGGAGCTGTTTTTT. This gives the protein CASRGSGWELFF.

The rearrangement joins TRBV13 to TRBJ1-2, with TRBD1 identical over 8 bases. Trimming cost V 3 bases and J 2 bases; bases outside gene matches: 5. Germline CDR1 is PRHDT and CDR2 is FYEKMQ (reference sequence). The CDR3 totals 15 residues. The CDR3: CASSFGTGGNYGYTF. DNA for the CDR3: TGTGCCAGCAGCTTCGGGACAGGAGGAAACTATGGCTACACCTTC.

This clone was seen a few times. At the DNA level, this CDR3 is encoded by other sequences in the same sample as well. This sequence joins TRBV5-6 and TRBJ1-1; no clear D gene. Between the trimmed V and J ends, which lost 0 bases and 3 bases, there was a span of 3 bases. The CDR3 loop spans 12 amino acids. In germline, CDR1 is SGHDT, CDR2 YYEEEE. The CDR3 loop is CASSLGDTEAFF. The CDR3, as DNA: TGTGCCAGCAGCTTGGGAGACACTGAAGCTTTCTTT.

The chain combines TRBV2 with TRBJ2-5; D possibly matches TRBD1 or TRBD2 (5 bases each). The germline CDR1 and CDR2 sequences are SNHLY and FYNNEI. CDR3 size: 13 residues. The V end was cut by 6 bases, the J end by 5 bases, with 13 bases between. This CDR3 reads CASREGYGETQYF. The DNA of the CDR3 is TGTGCCAGCAGAGAGGGGTACGGGGAGACCCAGTACTTC.

The chain uses TRBV30 and TRBJ2-3; TRBD2 matches 8 bases. CDR3 length equals 15 residues. V lost 3 bases and J lost 5; bases outside the gene matches: 10. Germline V gives CDR1 GTSNPN, CDR2 SVGIG (reference sequence). As DNA, the CDR3 is TGTGCCTGGAGGTCTTGGCGGGGGGCGAGAGATACGCAGTATTTT. Residues: CAWRSWRGARDTQYF. Filled out from reference TRBV30 and TRBJ2-3, the complete variable domain reads SQTIHQWPATLVQPVGSPLSLECTVEGTSNPNLYWYRQAAGRGLQLLFYSVGIGQISSEVPQNLSASRPQDRQFILSSKKLLLSDSGFYLCAWRSWRGARDTQYFGPGTRLTVL.

V is TRBV27 and J is TRBJ2-3; 9 bases align to TRBD2. Germline values: CDR1 MNHEY, CDR2 SMNVEV (reference sequence). The CDR3 sequence is 15 residues long. V lost 6 bases, J lost 6 bases, and 10 bases stayed unmatched. CDR3 bases: TGTGCCAGCAGCCTAGGGGCTAGCGGGGCGGATACGCAGTATTTT. Amino acids: CASSLGASGADTQYF.

This clone was counted only a few times. This chain links TRBV7-9 with TRBJ2-5, with 10 positions matching TRBD2. There are 16 residues in the CDR3. Germline V gene data show CDR1 as SEHNR and CDR2 as FQNEAQ (reference sequence). J lost 1 base, V lost 4 bases, and 6 bases had no gene match. The CDR3 sequence: CASSSASGGSQETQYF. CDR3 in DNA: TGTGCCAGCAGCTCAGCTAGCGGGGGCTCCCAAGAGACCCAGTACTTC.

The chain employs TRBV2 and TRBJ1-6; the D gene is possibly TRBD1 (5 bases). The CDR3 runs 13 residues. V lost 4 bases and J 18 bases, leaving 19 bases between the germline ends. CDR1 SNHLY and CDR2 FYNNEI come from the germline V gene. CDR3 nucleotide sequence: TGTGCCAGCAGTGGAGCTTCGGGACCCCTCAGCCACTTT. It yields the protein CASSGASGPLSHF.

The V gene is TRBV5-1, the J gene TRBJ1-1; D not resolved. CDR1 is SGHRS and CDR2 is YFSETQ in the germline V gene. The CDR3 runs to 14 residues. V was pared by 1 base and J by 4 bases, with 11 bases between. This chain's CDR3 is CASSLHAVGTEAFF. CDR3 coding DNA: TGCGCCAGCAGCTTGCACGCGGTGGGCACTGAAGCTTTCTTT.

The chain combines TRBV10-3 with TRBJ2-1; D is ambiguous. Trimming took off 7 bases at V and 5 bases at J, with 9 bases between the two ends. The CDR3 extends over 12 amino acids. Per germline, CDR1 ENHRY and CDR2 SYGVKD. The CDR3 region is CAIKVVDNEQFF. The CDR3 bases are TGTGCCATCAAGGTAGTCGACAATGAGCAGTTCTTC.

The chain is built from TRBV9 and TRBJ2-5, with D unresolved. Looked up from germline, CDR1 is SGDLS and CDR2 is YYNGEE. V was pared by 3 bases and J by 2 bases, with 8 bases between. This CDR3 spans 13 amino acids. CDR3 sequence reads: CASSGVEQETQYF. As DNA, the CDR3 is TGTGCCAGCAGCGGGGTAGAGCAAGAGACCCAGTACTTC. The whole variable domain, filled in from reference TRBV9 and TRBJ2-5, reads DSGVTQTPKHLITATGQRVTLRCSPRSGDLSVYWYQQSLDQGLQFLIQYYNGEERAKGNILERFSAQQFPDLHSELNLSSLELGDSALYFCASSGVEQETQYFGPGTRLLVL.

This chain joins TRBV15 and TRBJ1-5, with D perhaps matching TRBD1 (5 bases). The V gene lost 4 bases and the J gene lost 7 bases, with 17 bases spanning the gap. The germline CDR1 and CDR2 sequences are LNHNV and YYDKDF (reference sequence). CDR3 size: 15 residues. DNA of the CDR3: TGTGCCACCAGCACGGATTATGGGGGTGGGCAGCCCCAGCATTTT. Its translation: CATSTDYGGGQPQHF.

This rearrangement joins TRBV27 to TRBJ1-6, with D uncertain. CDR1 is MNHEY and CDR2 is SMNVEV in the germline V gene (reference sequence). The V end lost 5 bases, the J end lost 4 bases, and 12 bases lay between the germline ends. This CDR3 is 15 amino acids long. The CDR3 loop reads CASSPDGPYNSPLHF. The CDR3 coding sequence is TGTGCCAGCAGTCCGGACGGCCCTTATAATTCACCCCTCCACTTT.

This chain links TRBV29-1 with TRBJ1-2; 12 positions agree with TRBD1. Germline V lookup: CDR1 SQVTM, CDR2 ANQGSEA. The CDR3 loop spans 19 amino acids. J lost 10 bases, V lost 6 bases, and 27 bases had no gene match. In nucleotides, the CDR3 is TGCAGCGTGCTAACCCGGAGCCCGGGACAGGGGGCGATAAGCCGGGACTACACCTTC. Protein: CSVLTRSPGQGAISRDYTF.

CDR3 in amino acids: CASSWSDTDTQYF. DNA of the CDR3: TGTGCCAGCAGTTGGTCCGACACAGATACGCAGTATTTT. V usage is TRBV2 and J usage is TRBJ2-3; no definite D call. The CDR3 length is 13 residues. V lost 5 bases and J lost 2, with 8 bases in between. Germline CDR1 reads SNHLY; CDR2 reads FYNNEI.

CDR3 sequence (DNA): TGTGCCAGCAGCGATCCGCGGACAGGGGGGCGAGGAGGTGAAAAACTGTTTTTT. Amino acid sequence: CASSDPRTGGRGGEKLFF. This sequence joins TRBV9 and TRBJ1-4; TRBD1 agrees at 10 bases. Germline CDR1 reads SGDLS; CDR2 reads YYNGEE. The CDR3 sequence is 18 residues long. V lost 3 bases and J lost 7; bases outside the gene matches: 15.

The chain joins TRBV11-2 to TRBJ2-1; D may be TRBD1 or TRBD2 (5 bases each). From germline, CDR1 is SGHAT and CDR2 FQNNGV. CDR3 length: 13 residues. V gave up 1 base and J gave up 15 bases, with 16 bases separating them. The CDR3 coding sequence is TGTGCCAGCAGCTTAGTAGGGGAGAATTGGTGGTTCTTC. As protein: CASSLVGENWWFF.

The chain couples TRBV30 to TRBJ1-5; no reliable D call. The V gene lost 3 bases and the J gene lost 4 bases, with 10 bases spanning the gap. The CDR3 contains 13 residues. Germline CDR1 GTSNPN, CDR2 SVGIG (reference sequence). CDR3 sequence: CAWRGGGNQPQHF. In nucleotides, the CDR3 is TGTGCCTGGAGAGGTGGAGGGAATCAGCCCCAGCATTTT.

This clone has a handful of counts. The identical CDR3 is also encoded by other nucleotide sequences in the sample. CDR3 bases: TGTGCCAGCAGGGAGCAGTTCTTC. As protein: CASREQFF. The chain couples TRBV2 to TRBJ2-1; D remains ambiguous. Between the trimmed V and J ends, which lost 6 bases and 10 bases, there was a span of 1 base. The CDR3 extends over 8 amino acids. Germline lookup yields CDR1 SNHLY and CDR2 FYNNEI.

This chain joins TRBV5-6 and TRBJ1-1; possibly TRBD1 for D (5 bases). Germline loops: CDR1 SGHDT, CDR2 YYEEEE. The ends were cut back, 1 base at V and 3 bases at J, with 10 bases in the middle. This CDR3 comprises 14 residues. The CDR3 region is CASSLPGTYTEAFF. CDR3 nucleotide sequence: TGTGCCAGCAGCTTGCCAGGGACCTACACTGAAGCTTTCTTT.

This clone was observed a handful of times. This chain joins TRBV5-1 and TRBJ2-5, with 7 bases lining up with TRBD1. Unmatched junction bases numbered 6, after V lost 0 bases and J lost 4 bases. Germline CDR1 SGHRS, CDR2 YFSETQ. The CDR3 is 15 amino acids. As DNA, the CDR3 is TGCGCCAGCAGCTTGGGGGACAGCCTACGAGAGACCCAGTACTTC. Encoded protein: CASSLGDSLRETQYF.

This chain uses TRBV4-1 with TRBJ2-3, with no clear D. CDR3 length equals 17 residues. Germline V gives CDR1 MGHRA, CDR2 YSYEKL. The V end lost 0 bases, the J end lost 6 bases, and 19 bases lay between the germline ends. CDR3 nucleotide sequence: TGCGCCAGCAGCCAAGATGTCCAGCCCATGTCCCCCGATACGCAGTATTTT. This gives the protein CASSQDVQPMSPDTQYF.

This clone has only one observation. For the CDR3, the DNA is TGTGCCAGCAGTTTCCCCCGAGAGCGGGGGGGCACAGATACGCAGTATTTT. This gives the protein CASSFPRERGGTDTQYF. This sequence joins TRBV27 and TRBJ2-3; TRBD2 matches at 9 bases. This CDR3 has 17 amino acids. In germline, CDR1 is MNHEY, CDR2 SMNVEV (reference sequence). Trimming cost V 3 bases and J 1 base; bases outside gene matches: 8.